This TCR beta chain was obtained from a study of blood T cell repertoires in COVID-19. Turning to the study itself: Material from acute and convalescent COVID-19 was sourced from the United States, Italy and Spain. PBMCs, B-cell-depleted T cells, or T cells provided the cDNA or gDNA that made up the material.

Germline-derived CDR1 and CDR2 are SGHDT and YYEEEE. This CDR3 is 14 amino acids long. The trim removed 3 bases at V and 7 bases at J, leaving 6 bases unmatched. As processed by the authors: Amplification from reference gene primers served as the basis for estimated nucleated cell counts. This table comes from immunoSEQ multiplex PCR, and its TCRdb copy is limited to in-frame clones, with some not included. V, J and clone size were drawn from that table, and D and trimming were deduced from the DNA. Among some 250,000 clones listed, approximately 83% were seen once. The sequenced sample was peripheral blood. The receptor comes from a woman aged 25 to 39 who had recovered from COVID-19. The rearrangement uses TRBV5-6 and TRBJ2-1; 8 bases map to TRBD2. The CDR3 is CASSSPGLGNEQFF. CDR3 DNA: TGTGCCAGCAGCTCTCCGGGACTAGGAAATGAGCAGTTCTTC.